This T cell receptor (beta chain) is from a study of T cell repertoires in cytomegalovirus infection. Study observations and caveats: Carriage of CMV together with the relevant HLA was identifiable through cumulative public TCR beta family frequency.

From the reads, TCRdb called clonotypes with MiXCR, one entry per CDR3 protein. The profile shows 450,000 to 650,000 distinct CDR3 sequences, 26% of them singletons. V was clipped by 0 bases and J by 0 bases; unmatched bases: 4. Germline CDR1 and CDR2: MNHEY and SVGEGT. The CDR3 spans 16 residues. Regarding this clonotype: No antigen is known for it.

The clonotype originates from a human donor in good health (CMV status not recorded). Some clones in this sample may be carry-over from other donors' samples. Sequencing used PBMCs. This chain uses TRBV6-2 or TRBV6-3 with TRBJ1-1; TRBD1 agrees at 7 bases. CDR3 bases: TGTGCCAGCAGTTACTCCCCGGGACAGTTGAACACTGAAGCTTTCTTT. Amino acid sequence: CASSYSPGQLNTEAFF.